The T cell receptor beta chain described here comes from a study of CD8 T cells in Susac syndrome. Sequencing of TCR beta was carried out in blood CD8+ and CD4+ T cells. The germline V and J ends were trimmed by 3 bases and 0 bases, with 8 bases remaining between them. Looked up from germline, CDR1 is SEHNR and CDR2 is FQNEAQ (reference sequence). The CDR3 has 15 residues. The RNA, about 0.45 to 1 ug, was put through reverse transcription using random hexamers. The amplification used immunoSEQ multiplex PCR on TCR beta CDR3; it spanned 54 Vbeta and 13 Jbeta. TCRdb ran MiXCR on the immunoSEQ multiplex PCR reads and lists one entry per CDR3 protein. The profile shows about 130,000 distinct CDR3 sequences, 80% to 95% of them singletons.

The clonotype comes from a human donor with multiple sclerosis. The sample was CD8+ T cells from PBMCs. The chain links TRBV7-9 to TRBJ2-2, with no clear D. The CDR3 loop reads CASSFGLANTGELFF. As DNA, the CDR3 is TGTGCCAGCAGCTTCGGCCTCGCGAACACCGGGGAGCTGTTTTTT.